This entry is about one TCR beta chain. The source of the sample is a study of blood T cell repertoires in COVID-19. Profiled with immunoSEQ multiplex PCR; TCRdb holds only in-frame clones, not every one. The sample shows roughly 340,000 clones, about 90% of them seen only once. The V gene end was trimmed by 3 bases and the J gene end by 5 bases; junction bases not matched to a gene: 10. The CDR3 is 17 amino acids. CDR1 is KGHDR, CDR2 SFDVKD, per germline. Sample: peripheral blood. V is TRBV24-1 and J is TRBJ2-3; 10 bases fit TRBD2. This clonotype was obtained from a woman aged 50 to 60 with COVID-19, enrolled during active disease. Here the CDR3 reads CATSDPPGVAGGDTQYF. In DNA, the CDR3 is TGTGCCACCAGTGATCCCCCCGGGGTAGCGGGAGGAGATACGCAGTATTTT.